Listed here are 16 T cell receptor beta chains from one sample, sequenced in a study of cytomegalovirus exposure and HLA in healthy donors. PCR employed 60 Vbeta and 13 Jbeta primers. The assay was immunoSEQ multiplex PCR, and TCRdb's table has in-frame clones only and misses some. The table lists approximately 120,000 clones, 76% of them singletons. The sequenced sample consisted of PBMCs. These receptors were taken from a man aged 50-60 years in good health and CMV-seronegative.

In its sample, this clone was seen once. This rearrangement joins TRBV4-1 to TRBJ1-3; 10 nucleotides agree with TRBD1. The J segment lost 4 bases and the V segment lost 2 bases, leaving 5 bases of the junction unmatched. The CDR3 has 16 amino acids. Germline V gene data show CDR1 as MGHRA and CDR2 as YSYEKL. The CDR3 DNA is TGCGCCAGCAGCCAAAGGACAGGGGGAACCGGAAACACCATATATTTT. Its protein product is CASSQRTGGTGNTIYF.

The chain carries TRBV7-2 and TRBJ2-5, with 7 bases fitting TRBD2. CDR1 SGHTA and CDR2 FQGNSA come from the germline V gene. V trimming: 5 bases; J trimming: 4 bases; junction bases outside the gene matches: 7. The CDR3 runs 14 residues. Written as DNA, the CDR3 is TGTGCCAGCAGCCCCGGGGGGTGGGGAGAGACCCAGTACTTC. Residues: CASSPGGWGETQYF.

The chain joins TRBV7-6 to TRBJ2-2; a weak D match, TRBD1 (6 bases). The V end lost 1 base, the J end lost 1 base, and 7 bases lay between the germline ends. The CDR3 is made up of 15 amino acids. Germline CDR1 SGHVS, CDR2 FNYEAQ. Written as DNA, the CDR3 is TGTGCCAGCAGCTTAGGGACAGTGAACACCGGGGAGCTGTTTTTT. Its translation: CASSLGTVNTGELFF.

The sample holds one count of this clone. The chain employs TRBV19 and TRBJ2-3, with 9 bases aligning to TRBD2. In germline, CDR1 is LNHDA, CDR2 SQIVND (reference sequence). V gave up 7 bases and J gave up 4 bases; unmatched junction bases: 9. The CDR3 is 15 amino acids. This CDR3 is CASTRGGSVADTQYF. DNA of the CDR3: TGTGCCAGTACGCGGGGGGGCAGTGTCGCAGATACGCAGTATTTT.

The V and J genes are TRBV9 and TRBJ1-2; 8 bases agree with TRBD1. The CDR3 extends over 18 amino acids. Trimming removed 0 bases from V and 2 bases from J; junction bases left unmatched: 12. Per germline, CDR1 SGDLS and CDR2 YYNGEE. The CDR3, as DNA: TGTGCCAGCAGCGTAGCTCACCCCCCCTACAGGGGGAACTATGGCTACACCTTC. Amino acid sequence: CASSVAHPPYRGNYGYTF.

The genes are TRBV7-2 and TRBJ1-1, with a possible D match to TRBD1 (6 bases). CDR1 is SGHTA and CDR2 is FQGNSA in the germline V gene. This CDR3 is 17 amino acids long. V gave up 2 bases and J gave up 1 base, with 17 bases separating them. CDR3 nucleotides: TGTGCCAGCAGCTTAACCTCGTGGGCAGGGGAGAACACTGAAGCTTTCTTT. Translated, it gives CASSLTSWAGENTEAFF.

This clone appeared once. CDR3 region: CASRRMAGNEQFF. As DNA, the CDR3 is TGTGCCAGTAGGAGGATGGCGGGTAATGAGCAGTTCTTC. The V gene is TRBV19, the J gene TRBJ2-1, with D tentatively TRBD2 (5 bases). This CDR3 has 13 amino acids. Germline V gene data show CDR1 as LNHDA and CDR2 as SQIVND (reference sequence). Trimming removed 6 bases at V and 7 bases at J, with 13 bases between.

V usage is TRBV19 and J usage is TRBJ1-2; the D is unclear. This CDR3 region has 13 residues. V lost 5 bases to trimming and J lost 1 base, with 8 bases between them. Germline assignment: CDR1 LNHDA and CDR2 SQIVND (reference sequence). The CDR3 here is CASSSGINYGYTF. The CDR3 DNA reads TGTGCCAGTAGTTCCGGGATTAACTATGGCTACACCTTC.

The chain combines TRBV7-9 with TRBJ2-2, with TRBD2 matching 12 bases. The junction had 14 bases not matched to a gene; V was cut back by 5 bases and J by 7 bases. This CDR3 is 18 amino acids long. Germline V gene sequence: CDR1 SEHNR, CDR2 FQNEAQ (reference sequence). DNA for the CDR3: TGTGCCAGCAGCCTGGCAAGCGGACTAGCGGGGAGAGGCGGGGAGCTGTTTTTT. This codes for CASSLASGLAGRGGELFF.

The table lists this clone with a count of one. The rearrangement uses TRBV6-6 and TRBJ1-2, with D perhaps matching TRBD1 (6 bases). The CDR3 sequence is 11 residues long. Deletions cut 6 bases from V and 9 bases from J, with 11 bases between. From germline, CDR1 is MNHNY and CDR2 SVGAGI (reference sequence). The CDR3 nucleotides read TGTGCCAGCAGGGCCCGGGACAGCTACACCTTC. The encoded protein is CASRARDSYTF.

The V and J genes are TRBV18 and TRBJ1-1, with TRBD1 as a possible D gene (5 bases). Trimming pared 6 bases from V and 5 bases from J, leaving 22 bases between. The CDR3 extends over 16 amino acids. Germline V gene lookup returns CDR1 KGHSH and CDR2 LQKENI. Here the CDR3 reads CASSVKLQGFGTEAFF. The CDR3 DNA reads TGTGCCAGCTCTGTTAAACTGCAGGGATTCGGGACTGAAGCTTTCTTT.

This clone was detected once. The CDR3 DNA reads TGCGCCAGCGACAACGGGGGGTATGGCTACACCTTC. Translating gives CASDNGGYGYTF. The gene calls are TRBV5-1 and TRBJ1-2; weak D call: TRBD1 (5 bases). The CDR3 contains 12 residues. From germline, CDR1 is SGHRS and CDR2 YFSETQ. V shed 7 bases and J shed 5 bases, with 12 bases lying between them.

The chain recombines TRBV30 with TRBJ1-2; D is uncertain. Germline V CDR1 and CDR2: GTSNPN, SVGIG (reference sequence). Trimming removed 0 bases from V and 2 bases from J, with 7 bases in between. This CDR3 is 13 amino acids long. CDR3 amino acids: CAWSVVGNYGYTF. As DNA, the CDR3 is TGTGCCTGGAGTGTAGTCGGGAACTATGGCTACACCTTC.

This clone was counted between two and nine times. The J gene is TRBJ2-5, the V gene TRBV28; D gene unclear. The germline V and J ends were trimmed by 2 bases and 2 bases, with 6 bases remaining between them. The V gene's germline CDR1 is MDHEN and CDR2 SYDVKM. CDR3 size: 13 residues. The CDR3 here is CASSLTLQETQYF. Here the CDR3 DNA reads TGTGCCAGCAGTTTAACTTTACAAGAGACCCAGTACTTC. Combining the CDR3 with reference TRBV28 and TRBJ2-5 gives the whole variable domain DVKVTQSSRYLVKRTGEKVFLECVQDMDHENMFWYRQDPGLGLRLIYFSYDVKMKEKGDIPEGYSVSREKKERFSLILESASTNQTSMYLCASSLTLQETQYFGPGTRLLVL.

This clone occurred once. V gene TRBV28 combines with J gene TRBJ2-2, with 8 bases that match TRBD1. CDR1 is MDHEN, CDR2 SYDVKM, per germline. Trimming cost V 5 bases and J 3 bases; bases outside gene matches: 5. The CDR3 is 15 amino acids. For the CDR3, the DNA is TGTGCCAGCAGTCCGTCGGACAGGGACACCGGGGAGCTGTTTTTT. It translates to CASSPSDRDTGELFF.

Regarding this clone: Other DNA sequences from this sample encode an identical CDR3 as well. This chain links TRBV6-5 with TRBJ1-5; no firm D call. The CDR3 runs 14 residues. Trimming cost V 2 bases and J 4 bases, with 9 bases left between them. Germline CDR1 MNHEY, CDR2 SVGAGI. The CDR3 spells CASSYVRGNQPQHF. The CDR3 region has the DNA TGTGCCAGCAGTTACGTAAGAGGGAATCAGCCCCAGCATTTT.